A selection of T cell receptor beta chains follows, all from one sample in a study of blood T cell repertoires in COVID-19. Produced via immunoSEQ multiplex PCR; TCRdb's table is partial and in-frame only. The repertoire holds 350,000 to 450,000 clones, with 75% to 90% as singletons. The sequenced sample consisted of peripheral blood. Receptor source: a woman aged 60-75 years with COVID-19, enrolled during active disease. Each CDR3 is given with its conserved first and last residue. A D gene is named only where the DNA matches it firmly. Some rows mark clone size as missing; the rest say once, few, many or name a class of expanded clone.

j_gene: TRBJ1-1
abundance: .
v_gene: TRBV7-9
d_gene: TRBD1
CDR3aa: CASSISDRGTEAFF
CDR3nt: TGTGCCAGCAGCATATCCGACAGGGGCACTGAAGCTTTCTTT

j_gene: TRBJ1-3
abundance: .
v_gene: TRBV5-1
d_gene: TRBD1
CDR3aa: CASSQGQRALSSGNTIYF
CDR3nt: TGCGCCAGCAGCCAGGGACAGCGAGCCTTGAGCTCTGGAAACACCATATATTTT

j_gene: TRBJ2-1
abundance: once
v_gene: TRBV30
d_gene: .
CDR3aa: CAWSVGGYEQFF
CDR3nt: TGTGCCTGGAGTGTCGGAGGGTATGAGCAGTTCTTC

j_gene: TRBJ2-2
abundance: .
v_gene: TRBV5-1
d_gene: TRBD1
CDR3aa: CASSWEPQQGVSGGELFF
CDR3nt: TGCGCCAGCAGCTGGGAGCCCCAGCAGGGGGTTTCTGGCGGGGAGCTGTTTTTT

j_gene: TRBJ1-1
abundance: .
v_gene: TRBV2
d_gene: .
CDR3aa: CASVTGGEATEAFF
CDR3nt: TGTGCCAGCGTGACCGGCGGGGAGGCCACTGAAGCTTTCTTT

j_gene: TRBJ2-7
abundance: .
v_gene: TRBV9
d_gene: TRBD2
CDR3aa: CASSVAPSGGSYEQYF
CDR3nt: TGTGCCAGCAGCGTAGCTCCTAGCGGGGGCTCCTACGAGCAGTACTTC

j_gene: TRBJ2-7
abundance: .
v_gene: TRBV13
d_gene: .
CDR3aa: CASSFQGKPYEQYF
CDR3nt: TGTGCCAGCAGCTTTCAGGGGAAGCCCTACGAGCAGTACTTC

j_gene: TRBJ2-5
abundance: .
v_gene: TRBV6-2/TRBV6-3
d_gene: TRBD2
CDR3aa: CASSPGGAGGETQYF
CDR3nt: TGTGCCAGCAGCCCCGGGGGAGCGGGGGGAGAGACCCAGTACTTC

j_gene: TRBJ1-5
abundance: .
v_gene: TRBV3-1/TRBV3-2
d_gene: TRBD1
CDR3aa: CASSQSPGQGNQPQHF
CDR3nt: TGTGCCAGCAGCCAATCCCCGGGACAGGGCAATCAGCCCCAGCATTTT

j_gene: TRBJ2-2
abundance: .
v_gene: TRBV2
d_gene: .
CDR3aa: CAKSGESTGELFF
CDR3nt: TGTGCCAAATCAGGGGAGTCCACCGGGGAGCTGTTTTTT

j_gene: TRBJ2-3
abundance: .
v_gene: TRBV11-2
d_gene: TRBD2
CDR3aa: CASSPGSGNTDTQYF
CDR3nt: TGTGCCAGCAGCCCAGGTAGCGGGAACACAGATACGCAGTATTTT

j_gene: TRBJ2-7
abundance: .
v_gene: TRBV9
d_gene: .
CDR3aa: CASSVSQGSYEQYF
CDR3nt: TGTGCCAGCAGCGTATCTCAGGGTTCCTACGAGCAGTACTTC

j_gene: TRBJ1-4
abundance: .
v_gene: TRBV9
d_gene: .
CDR3aa: CASSVGLQGRNEKLFF
CDR3nt: TGTGCCAGCAGCGTAGGGTTGCAGGGTCGGAATGAAAAACTGTTTTTT

j_gene: TRBJ1-2
abundance: .
v_gene: TRBV29-1
d_gene: .
CDR3aa: CSVEDLRDPNYGYTF
CDR3nt: TGCAGCGTTGAAGATCTGCGAGATCCTAACTATGGCTACACCTTC

j_gene: TRBJ2-2
abundance: few
v_gene: TRBV5-6
d_gene: TRBD2
CDR3aa: CASSQLGGANTGELFF
CDR3nt: TGTGCCAGCAGCCAATTGGGAGGGGCGAACACCGGGGAGCTGTTTTTT

j_gene: TRBJ1-4
abundance: .
v_gene: TRBV6-6
d_gene: .
CDR3aa: CASSYGQGEEKLFF
CDR3nt: TGTGCCAGCAGTTACGGCCAGGGTGAGGAAAAACTGTTTTTT

j_gene: TRBJ1-4
abundance: many
v_gene: TRBV6-6
d_gene: .
CDR3aa: CASRGGINEKLFF
CDR3nt: TGTGCCAGCAGGGGAGGGATTAATGAAAAACTGTTTTTT

j_gene: TRBJ2-1
abundance: .
v_gene: TRBV9
d_gene: TRBD2
CDR3aa: CASSPRLAGGVDSYNEQFF
CDR3nt: TGTGCCAGCAGCCCGCGACTAGCGGGGGGGGTCGACTCCTACAATGAGCAGTTCTTC

j_gene: TRBJ2-7
abundance: .
v_gene: TRBV30
d_gene: TRBD1
CDR3aa: CAWSPPGTAPYEQYF
CDR3nt: TGTGCCTGGAGTCCACCCGGGACAGCCCCCTACGAGCAGTACTTC

j_gene: TRBJ2-1
abundance: .
v_gene: TRBV30
d_gene: TRBD2
CDR3aa: CAHRTSAYNEQFF
CDR3nt: TGTGCCCACCGGACTAGCGCATACAATGAGCAGTTCTTC

j_gene: TRBJ2-4
abundance: .
v_gene: TRBV7-2
d_gene: .
CDR3aa: CASTPLAKNIQYF
CDR3nt: TGTGCCAGCACCCCCCTAGCCAAAAACATTCAGTACTTC

j_gene: TRBJ2-1
abundance: .
v_gene: TRBV5-1
d_gene: TRBD2
CDR3aa: CASSPFSGGAIEQFF
CDR3nt: TGCGCCAGCAGCCCGTTTAGCGGGGGGGCCATAGAGCAGTTCTTC

j_gene: TRBJ2-2
abundance: .
v_gene: TRBV21-1
d_gene: .
CDR3aa: CASSKSRQKTTSGGAEEYSGELFF
CDR3nt: TGTGCCAGCAGCAAAAGCCGACAGAAGACGACTAGCGGGGGGGCCGAGGAGTACTCCGGGGAGCTGTTTTTT

j_gene: TRBJ2-1
abundance: .
v_gene: TRBV9
d_gene: .
CDR3aa: CASSEHIKITYNEQFF
CDR3nt: TGTGCCAGCAGCGAACATATAAAGATTACCTACAATGAGCAGTTCTTC

j_gene: TRBJ1-4
abundance: .
v_gene: TRBV6-5
d_gene: TRBD1
CDR3aa: CASRRQGAEKLFF
CDR3nt: TGTGCCAGCAGGAGACAGGGGGCGGAAAAACTGTTTTTT

j_gene: TRBJ1-2
abundance: .
v_gene: TRBV20-1
d_gene: TRBD1
CDR3aa: CSAGQVNTF
CDR3nt: TGCAGTGCGGGACAGGTTAACACCTTC

j_gene: TRBJ2-7
abundance: .
v_gene: TRBV7-8
d_gene: TRBD1
CDR3aa: CASSGQGPSF
CDR3nt: TGTGCCAGCAGCGGACAGGGGCCCTCCTTC

j_gene: TRBJ1-5
abundance: .
v_gene: TRBV2
d_gene: TRBD1
CDR3aa: CASSTGGIRSNQPQHF
CDR3nt: TGTGCCAGCAGTACAGGGGGGATCCGCAGCAATCAGCCCCAGCATTTT